Shown below are 5 T cell receptor beta chains from a single sample sequenced in a study of blood T cell repertoires in COVID-19. TCRdb's table, derived via immunoSEQ multiplex PCR, lists solely in-frame clones and lacks some. Of about 54,000 clones listed, 90% were seen once; the top ten hold more than 6.5%. Sequences were obtained from peripheral blood. All receptors derive from a woman aged 40 to 50 with active COVID-19.

The table lists this clone with a few counts. The rearrangement links TRBV14 to TRBJ1-2, with a tentative D call TRBD1 (5 bases). Germline CDR1 and CDR2: SGHDN and FVKESK. V was shortened by 1 base and J by 5 bases, with 11 bases between the two germline ends. The CDR3 contains 14 residues. The DNA of the CDR3 is TGTGCCAGCAGCCAAGCTAGGGCAGGGTATGGCTACACCTTC. Protein sequence: CASSQARAGYGYTF.

The rearrangement joins TRBV12-5 to TRBJ1-6; no clear D gene. V lost 5 bases, J lost 5 bases, and 4 bases lay in between. Looked up from germline, CDR1 is LGHNT and CDR2 is FRNRAP. The CDR3 is made up of 12 amino acids. The CDR3: CASGTNNSPLHF. The CDR3 coding sequence is TGTGCTAGTGGTACAAATAATTCACCCCTCCACTTT.

This clone was recorded once. The V and J genes are TRBV18 and TRBJ1-5; 9 nucleotides line up with TRBD1. CDR3 length equals 18 residues. The germline V gene has CDR1 KGHSH and CDR2 LQKENI. V lost 1 base, J lost 0 bases, and 7 bases stayed unmatched. Here the CDR3 reads CASSPRGPGQGSNQPQHF. In DNA form, the CDR3 reads TGTGCCAGCTCACCACGAGGTCCGGGACAGGGTAGCAATCAGCCCCAGCATTTT.

This clone was seen just once. This sequence joins TRBV6-1 and TRBJ2-7; maybe TRBD2 (6 bases). The CDR3 spans 15 residues. V lost 2 bases and J lost 0, with 11 bases in between. In germline, CDR1 is MNHNS, CDR2 SASEGT. CDR3 sequence (DNA): TGTGCCAGCAGTGAAATCGGGGGTAGCTCCTACGAGCAGTACTTC. Translation: CASSEIGGSSYEQYF.

The chain combines TRBV7-2 with TRBJ2-2; 8 bases match TRBD1. The CDR3 is 15 amino acids. The germline CDR1 and CDR2 sequences are SGHTA and FQGNSA. J lost 1 base, V lost 5 bases, and 3 bases had no gene match. DNA of the CDR3: TGTGCCAGCAGCAGACAGGGGCTGAACACCGGGGAGCTGTTTTTT. Amino acid sequence: CASSRQGLNTGELFF.